The clone carrying this TCR beta chain appeared a few times. The data belong to a study of T cells in localized non-small cell lung cancer. This CDR3 has 13 amino acids. V was shortened by 5 bases and J by 7 bases, with 11 bases between the two germline ends. Germline CDR1 is MNHNY and CDR2 is SVGAGI (reference sequence). TCRdb keeps only in-frame clones here, not all; method: immunoSEQ multiplex PCR. The repertoire includes about 78,000 clones, 70% to 90% of them detected once, and more than 2.5% sits in the top ten. The receptor was derived from a man aged 35 to 69 with stage I lung adenocarcinoma. This sequence joins TRBV6-6 and TRBJ2-2; unclear D gene. Material: peripheral blood, obtained before any cancer treatment. DNA of the CDR3: TGTGCCAGCAGTCCGACAATTTACGGGGAGCTGTTTTTT. Translation: CASSPTIYGELFF.